The T cell receptor (beta chain) described here comes from a study of control samples from healthy donors and cancer patients. The method was immunoSEQ multiplex PCR; TCRdb's version includes in-frame clones alone and lacks a portion of them. The sample holds 200,000 or so clones, around 94% seen once. This CDR3 region has 16 residues. Germline V gene sequence: CDR1 LGHNT, CDR2 FRNRAP. Trimming cost V 1 base and J 7 bases; bases outside gene matches: 10. This chain uses TRBV12-5 with TRBJ1-1; 9 bases agree with TRBD1. Material: blood. This clonotype was obtained from a man aged 50 to 59 in good health. The chain's CDR3 is CASGLEGTGTADEAFF. The CDR3 DNA sequence: TGTGCTAGTGGTTTGGAAGGGACAGGGACGGCTGATGAAGCTTTCTTT.